The T cell receptor (beta chain) under discussion was sequenced for a study of circulating CD8 cells and anti-PD-1 response in melanoma. Study-wide context: Response groups: complete/partial responders versus stable/progressive non-responders.

V was pared by 2 bases and J by 0 bases, with 11 bases between. The CDR3 consists of 16 residues. From germline, CDR1 is SNHLY and CDR2 FYNNEI. Each library started from about 15 ng of total RNA using the QIAseq Immune Repertoire TCR panel. TCRdb reprocessed the reads via MiXCR and lists one record per CDR3 protein. The table has around 500 distinct CDR3 sequences, around 9.9% seen once; the top ten hold about two thirds. This clonotype is categorized as medium-sized. Sorting of live CD3+CD8+TCRalphabeta+ cells by PD-1 and/or TIGIT gave four subsets. This receptor was taken from a human donor with melanoma. The V and J genes are TRBV2 and TRBJ1-5, with D tentatively TRBD1 (6 bases). The sequenced sample was CD8+ T cells from PBMCs, obtained at baseline or after one month of anti-PD-1 therapy (not recorded which). The CDR3 loop reads CASSESGDLSNQPQHF. CDR3 bases: TGTGCCAGCAGTGAATCAGGGGACCTTAGCAATCAGCCCCAGCATTTT. Complete variable domain (other parts from reference TRBV2 and TRBJ1-5): EPEVTQTPSHQVTQMGQEVILRCVPISNHLYFYWYRQILGQKVEFLVSFYNNEISEKSEIFDDQFSVERPDGSNFTLKIRSTKLEDSAMYFCASSESGDLSNQPQHFGDGTRLSIL.